These T cell receptor beta chains were read from a single sample in a study of cytomegalovirus exposure and HLA in healthy donors. The table came from immunoSEQ multiplex PCR; TCRdb's copy has only in-frame clones and leaves some out. The sample has 130,000 to 150,000 clones, around 84% seen once. The sequenced sample was PBMCs. The receptors originated from a man aged 40-50 years in good health and CMV-seropositive. Both conserved end residues are part of each CDR3. A D gene is named only where the DNA matches it firmly. Rows give clone size only sometimes, using once, few, many, or a class for an expanded clone.

CDR3nt: TGTGCCAGCAGCTTGGGCAGCCTTACAACAGACACTGAAGCTTTCTTT
CDR3aa: CASSLGSLTTDTEAFF
j_gene: TRBJ1-1
v_gene: TRBV7-8
d_gene: .
abundance: .

CDR3nt: TGTGCCAGCAGTTTAATGGCAGGGAATGGCTACACCTTC
CDR3aa: CASSLMAGNGYTF
j_gene: TRBJ1-2
v_gene: TRBV28
d_gene: .
abundance: few

CDR3nt: TGTGCCAGCAGCCCCAGGGGGACAGGGAGGTATGAGCAGTACTTC
CDR3aa: CASSPRGTGRYEQYF
j_gene: TRBJ2-7
v_gene: TRBV5-6
d_gene: TRBD1
abundance: few

CDR3nt: TGTGCCAGCAGGGTTGATGACAGCGGCTACACCTTC
CDR3aa: CASRVDDSGYTF
j_gene: TRBJ1-2
v_gene: TRBV28
d_gene: .
abundance: once

CDR3nt: TGTGCCAGCAGACTTCAGGGGTCCGAGCAGTACTTC
CDR3aa: CASRLQGSEQYF
j_gene: TRBJ2-7
v_gene: TRBV28
d_gene: .
abundance: .

CDR3nt: TGTGCCTGGAGTCGGCGGGCCGATACCTCCCATGAGCAGTTCTTC
CDR3aa: CAWSRRADTSHEQFF
j_gene: TRBJ2-1
v_gene: TRBV30
d_gene: .
abundance: .

CDR3nt: TGTGCCAGCAGCTTATTAGCGGGAGTGGCAACAGATACGCAGTATTTT
CDR3aa: CASSLLAGVATDTQYF
j_gene: TRBJ2-3
v_gene: TRBV7-3
d_gene: TRBD2
abundance: .

CDR3nt: TGTGCCAGCAGTAAATACAGGGGACTGAGCTCCTACAATGAGCAGTTCTTC
CDR3aa: CASSKYRGLSSYNEQFF
j_gene: TRBJ2-1
v_gene: TRBV28
d_gene: .
abundance: once

CDR3nt: TGTGCCAGCAGCGTAGACTACACAGATACGCAGTATTTT
CDR3aa: CASSVDYTDTQYF
j_gene: TRBJ2-3
v_gene: TRBV9
d_gene: .
abundance: .

CDR3nt: TGTGCCAGCAGCTTAGGGCTAGCGGGAGACCAAGAGACCCAGTACTTC
CDR3aa: CASSLGLAGDQETQYF
j_gene: TRBJ2-5
v_gene: TRBV7-9
d_gene: TRBD2
abundance: .

CDR3nt: TGTGCCAGCGGGGGGGGGCGTCTCCAAGAGACCCAGTACTTC
CDR3aa: CASGGGRLQETQYF
j_gene: TRBJ2-5
v_gene: TRBV9
d_gene: .
abundance: .

CDR3nt: TGTGCCAGCAGCAGCGACAGGTCTAACTATGGCTACACCTTC
CDR3aa: CASSSDRSNYGYTF
j_gene: TRBJ1-2
v_gene: TRBV7-9
d_gene: .
abundance: few

CDR3nt: TGTGCCAGCACCCCAGGGGGCAATCAGCCCCAGCATTTT
CDR3aa: CASTPGGNQPQHF
j_gene: TRBJ1-5
v_gene: TRBV6-5
d_gene: .
abundance: .

CDR3nt: TGTGCCAGCAGCACTTTTATAGCGGGCGATGAGCAGTTCTTC
CDR3aa: CASSTFIAGDEQFF
j_gene: TRBJ2-1
v_gene: TRBV5-8
d_gene: TRBD2
abundance: .

CDR3nt: TGTGCCAGCAGCGTAGCACAGGGGACTGGAAACACCATATATTTT
CDR3aa: CASSVAQGTGNTIYF
j_gene: TRBJ1-3
v_gene: TRBV9
d_gene: TRBD1
abundance: .

CDR3nt: TGCGCCAGCAGCCGGCGATTGACAGGGGGTTGGGAAAAACTGTTTTTT
CDR3aa: CASSRRLTGGWEKLFF
j_gene: TRBJ1-4
v_gene: TRBV4-3
d_gene: TRBD1
abundance: .

CDR3nt: TGTGCCAGCACGGGACTCCAGAACACTGAAGCTTTCTTT
CDR3aa: CASTGLQNTEAFF
j_gene: TRBJ1-1
v_gene: TRBV10-3
d_gene: .
abundance: .

CDR3nt: TGCGCCAGCAGCCCCCCGCGTACACGGGTGACCGGTGAAGCTTTCTTT
CDR3aa: CASSPPRTRVTGEAFF
j_gene: TRBJ1-1
v_gene: TRBV5-1
d_gene: .
abundance: once

CDR3nt: TGTGCCAGCAGCTTAAACCAGCAGCCCCAGCATTTT
CDR3aa: CASSLNQQPQHF
j_gene: TRBJ1-5
v_gene: TRBV7-2
d_gene: .
abundance: .

CDR3nt: TGTGCCAGCAGCTTATCCCAGGGAGGTCAGGAAAAACTGTTTTTT
CDR3aa: CASSLSQGGQEKLFF
j_gene: TRBJ1-4
v_gene: TRBV7-2
d_gene: .
abundance: .

CDR3nt: TGTGCCAGCAGTTTTACGGAGACCACAGATACGCAGTATTTT
CDR3aa: CASSFTETTDTQYF
j_gene: TRBJ2-3
v_gene: TRBV27
d_gene: .
abundance: .

CDR3nt: TGTGCCAGCAGCCGTGAGGGTCGAGGGGGCACTGAAGCTTTCTTT
CDR3aa: CASSREGRGGTEAFF
j_gene: TRBJ1-1
v_gene: TRBV6-5
d_gene: .
abundance: .

CDR3nt: TGTGCCAGCAGCTCCCCTAGCGGTTACTCCTACAATGAGCAGTTCTTC
CDR3aa: CASSSPSGYSYNEQFF
j_gene: TRBJ2-1
v_gene: TRBV11-2
d_gene: TRBD2
abundance: many

CDR3nt: TGTGCCAGCCGGAGAGATACTTACTACGAGCAGTACTTC
CDR3aa: CASRRDTYYEQYF
j_gene: TRBJ2-7
v_gene: TRBV6-5
d_gene: .
abundance: medium-sized

CDR3nt: TGTGCCAGCAGTTACCCTGGGACTAGCGGGCACTACGAGCAGTACTTC
CDR3aa: CASSYPGTSGHYEQYF
j_gene: TRBJ2-7
v_gene: TRBV6-6
d_gene: TRBD2
abundance: few

CDR3nt: TGTGCCAGCAGTGAAGCTCAAGGGGTGAACACTGAAGCTTTCTTT
CDR3aa: CASSEAQGVNTEAFF
j_gene: TRBJ1-1
v_gene: TRBV6-1
d_gene: .
abundance: .

CDR3nt: TGTGCCAGCTCACCTAGCGGGAGAGGAGGCAATGAGCAGTTCTTC
CDR3aa: CASSPSGRGGNEQFF
j_gene: TRBJ2-1
v_gene: TRBV18
d_gene: TRBD2
abundance: .

CDR3nt: TGTGCCAGCAGCGTCTACCAAGGAAACACCATATATTTT
CDR3aa: CASSVYQGNTIYF
j_gene: TRBJ1-3
v_gene: TRBV7-2
d_gene: .
abundance: .

CDR3nt: TGTGCCAGCAGCTTGGATACAGGGCCCCACCAAGAGACCCAGTACTTC
CDR3aa: CASSLDTGPHQETQYF
j_gene: TRBJ2-5
v_gene: TRBV5-6
d_gene: .
abundance: .

CDR3nt: TGCGCCAGCAGCCTGAGCGGTAGCTCCTACGAGCAGTACTTC
CDR3aa: CASSLSGSSYEQYF
j_gene: TRBJ2-7
v_gene: TRBV5-1
d_gene: .
abundance: few

CDR3nt: TGCAGCGTTGAATATGGGGGGGTCGGGGAGCTGTTTTTT
CDR3aa: CSVEYGGVGELFF
j_gene: TRBJ2-2
v_gene: TRBV29-1
d_gene: TRBD2
abundance: .

CDR3nt: TGTGCCAGCAGTTCCTTAGTCGGGAATCAGCCCCAGCATTTT
CDR3aa: CASSSLVGNQPQHF
j_gene: TRBJ1-5
v_gene: TRBV6-5
d_gene: .
abundance: .

CDR3nt: TGTGCCAGCAGCCTGGACAGGGGGACCTATGGCTACACCTTC
CDR3aa: CASSLDRGTYGYTF
j_gene: TRBJ1-2
v_gene: TRBV7-8
d_gene: TRBD1
abundance: .

CDR3nt: TGTGCCAGCAGCCTGGGGGGGGGTGTTAACTATGGCTACACCTTC
CDR3aa: CASSLGGGVNYGYTF
j_gene: TRBJ1-2
v_gene: TRBV6-5
d_gene: .
abundance: .

CDR3nt: TGTGCCAGCAGCACAGGGGCCTCGGACAATGAGCAGTTCTTC
CDR3aa: CASSTGASDNEQFF
j_gene: TRBJ2-1
v_gene: TRBV7-9
d_gene: TRBD1
abundance: .

CDR3nt: TGTGCCAGAGAACTTCGTGGGGAGGACACTGAAGCTTTCTTT
CDR3aa: CARELRGEDTEAFF
j_gene: TRBJ1-1
v_gene: TRBV5-8
d_gene: .
abundance: .

CDR3nt: TGTGCCAGCAGTGAAGAAGTGGGACAGATTCAGCCCCAGCATTTT
CDR3aa: CASSEEVGQIQPQHF
j_gene: TRBJ1-5
v_gene: TRBV6-1
d_gene: TRBD1
abundance: once

CDR3nt: TGTGCTAGTGCGTCCGGGACTGGGACAGATACGCAGTATTTT
CDR3aa: CASASGTGTDTQYF
j_gene: TRBJ2-3
v_gene: TRBV12-5
d_gene: .
abundance: .

CDR3nt: TGTGCCAGCAGCCGAGCCGGGACTAGAGACAATGAGCAGTTCTTC
CDR3aa: CASSRAGTRDNEQFF
j_gene: TRBJ2-1
v_gene: TRBV7-8
d_gene: TRBD2
abundance: few

CDR3nt: TGTGCCAGCTCACCGGCTCTACGCGGACAAGAGACCCAGTACTTC
CDR3aa: CASSPALRGQETQYF
j_gene: TRBJ2-5
v_gene: TRBV18
d_gene: .
abundance: .

CDR3nt: TGTGCCAGCAGTGATACAGGATACGGTCAGCCCCAGCATTTT
CDR3aa: CASSDTGYGQPQHF
j_gene: TRBJ1-5
v_gene: TRBV2
d_gene: .
abundance: few

CDR3nt: TGTGCCAGCAGCGCGGGGGGAGGGACCAACTATGGCTACACCTTC
CDR3aa: CASSAGGGTNYGYTF
j_gene: TRBJ1-2
v_gene: TRBV9
d_gene: .
abundance: few

CDR3nt: TGTGCCACCAGCAGAGGGTCGGGGGACAGGATCTCCTACGAGCAGTACTTC
CDR3aa: CATSRGSGDRISYEQYF
j_gene: TRBJ2-7
v_gene: TRBV15
d_gene: TRBD1
abundance: once

CDR3nt: TGTGCCAGCAGCTTATTTCAGGGGCTGGATTCACCCCTCCACTTT
CDR3aa: CASSLFQGLDSPLHF
j_gene: TRBJ1-6
v_gene: TRBV7-2
d_gene: .
abundance: .